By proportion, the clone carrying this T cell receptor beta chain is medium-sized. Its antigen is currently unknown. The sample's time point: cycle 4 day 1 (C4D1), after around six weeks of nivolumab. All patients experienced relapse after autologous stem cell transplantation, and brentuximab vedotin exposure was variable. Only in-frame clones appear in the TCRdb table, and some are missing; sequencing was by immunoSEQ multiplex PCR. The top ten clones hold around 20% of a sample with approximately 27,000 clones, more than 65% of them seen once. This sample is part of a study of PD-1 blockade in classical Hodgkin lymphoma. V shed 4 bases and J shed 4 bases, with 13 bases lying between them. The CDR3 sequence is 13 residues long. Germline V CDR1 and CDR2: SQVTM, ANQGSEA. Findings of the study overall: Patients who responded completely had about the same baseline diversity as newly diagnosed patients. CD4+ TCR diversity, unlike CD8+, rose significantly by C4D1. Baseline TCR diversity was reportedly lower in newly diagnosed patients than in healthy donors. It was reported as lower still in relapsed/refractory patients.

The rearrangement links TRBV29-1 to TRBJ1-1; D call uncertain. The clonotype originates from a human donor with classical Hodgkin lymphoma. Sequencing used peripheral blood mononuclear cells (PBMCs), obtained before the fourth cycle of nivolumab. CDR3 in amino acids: CSVVPHTSTEAFF. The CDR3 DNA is TGCAGCGTTGTCCCACATACCAGCACTGAAGCTTTCTTT.